This passage covers 26 T cell receptor beta chains from one sample sequenced in a study of shared clonotypes between healthy human individuals. Generated by immunoSEQ multiplex PCR, the TCRdb table keeps only in-frame clones and is missing some. The sample shows nearly 1,000,000 clones, about 80% of them seen only once. Sequenced input: memory CD4+ T cells sorted from blood. Subset noted: CD45RA-negative fraction. The receptors originated from a young man in good health.

The V and J genes are TRBV7-2 and TRBJ2-5; 7 bases are shared with TRBD2. The CDR3 is made up of 16 amino acids. The ends lost 0 bases at V and 5 bases at J; junction bases unmatched: 9. Germline V gene lookup returns CDR1 SGHTA and CDR2 FQGNSA. In DNA form, the CDR3 reads TGTGCCAGCAGCTTAGCGGCTAGCGGTCGGGTGGAGACCCAGTACTTC. Its protein is CASSLAASGRVETQYF. The entire variable domain, with the rest obtained from reference TRBV7-2 and TRBJ2-5, is as follows: GAGVSQSPSNKVTEKGKDVELRCDPISGHTALYWYRQSLGQGLEFLIYFQGNSAPDKSGLPSDRFSAERTGGSVSTLTIQRTQQEDSAVYLCASSLAASGRVETQYFGPGTRLLVL.

The chain couples TRBV6-1 to TRBJ1-6, with TRBD1 as a possible D gene (6 bases). This CDR3 spans 13 amino acids. CDR1 and CDR2 (germline): MNHNS, SASEGT. V shed 9 bases and J shed 5 bases, with 11 bases lying between them. Written as DNA, the CDR3 is TGTGCCAGTAGGACAGCGGATAATTCACCCCTCCACTTT. Protein product: CASRTADNSPLHF.

The J gene is TRBJ2-1, the V gene TRBV28, with 13 bases matching TRBD2. CDR1 and CDR2 from the germline V gene are MDHEN and SYDVKM. This CDR3 contains 20 residues. V gave up 6 bases and J gave up 1 base; unmatched junction bases: 15. The CDR3 sequence: CASRPTSGGALSRSYNEQFF. The CDR3, as DNA: TGTGCCAGCAGGCCCACTAGCGGGGGGGCCTTATCTAGGTCCTACAATGAGCAGTTCTTC.

The V call is TRBV5-6, the J call TRBJ2-7; 8 bases are shared with TRBD1. After removal of 4 bases from V and 5 bases from J, the junction contained 17 bases not matched to a gene. Germline V gives CDR1 SGHDT, CDR2 YYEEEE. The CDR3 has 17 residues. In DNA form, the CDR3 reads TGTGCCAGCAGCCCACCTGGTCGATGGACAGGGAAAAACGAGCAGTACTTC. Residues: CASSPPGRWTGKNEQYF.

This chain links TRBV6-5 with TRBJ1-2; a possible D gene is TRBD1 (6 bases). There are 13 residues in the CDR3. CDR1 is MNHEY, CDR2 SVGAGI, per germline. V was trimmed by 2 bases and J by 4 bases, leaving 8 bases between them. The CDR3 DNA is TGTGCCAGCAGTTACGGCAGGGGCTATGGCTACACCTTC. Residues: CASSYGRGYGYTF.

This chain links TRBV12-5 with TRBJ1-6; 11 nucleotides match TRBD1. This CDR3 has 15 amino acids. The germline V gene has CDR1 LGHNT and CDR2 FRNRAP. After removal of 5 bases from V and 9 bases from J, the junction contained 6 bases not matched to a gene. CDR3 amino acids: CASGPGQGASSPLHF. DNA of the CDR3: TGTGCTAGTGGTCCAGGACAGGGGGCTAGTTCACCCCTCCACTTT.

This clone was detected only a few times. J is TRBJ2-2 and V is TRBV6-5; TRBD2 aligns across 7 bases. The trim removed 0 bases at V and 5 bases at J, leaving 6 bases unmatched. The germline V gene encodes CDR1 MNHEY and CDR2 SVGAGI. This CDR3 spans 16 amino acids. This chain's CDR3 is CASSYSTGGGTGELFF. CDR3 in DNA: TGTGCCAGCAGTTACTCAACGGGGGGTGGAACCGGGGAGCTGTTTTTT.

This chain uses TRBV6-5 with TRBJ2-7; the match to TRBD1 covers 9 bases. Germline lookup yields CDR1 MNHEY and CDR2 SVGAGI. Trimming at V came to 5 bases and at J to 6 bases, leaving 11 bases not matched to a gene. This CDR3 comprises 15 residues. The CDR3 loop is CASSKPGTGTSEQYF. CDR3 in DNA: TGTGCCAGCAGTAAACCCGGGACAGGGACTTCCGAGCAGTACTTC.

V is TRBV23-1 and J is TRBJ1-1; no firm D call. TRBV23-1 falls under the ORF class, with uncertain function. The V end lost 8 bases, the J end lost 0 bases, and 13 bases lay between the germline ends. This CDR3 spans 14 amino acids. This chain's CDR3 is CASPRPPMNTEAFF. CDR3 nucleotide sequence: TGCGCCAGCCCCAGACCGCCGATGAACACTGAAGCTTTCTTT.

This clone occurred once. V gene TRBV11-1 combines with J gene TRBJ1-4; D ambiguous. CDR3 size: 15 residues. V was pared by 1 base and J by 1 base, with 7 bases between. Per germline, CDR1 SGHAT and CDR2 FQDESV (reference sequence). This CDR3 is CASSLGPGTNEKLFF. The CDR3 DNA reads as TGTGCCAGCAGCTTAGGTCCAGGAACTAATGAAAAACTGTTTTTT.

With regard to this clone: The sample holds other DNA sequences that translate to the same CDR3. V gene TRBV6-1 combines with J gene TRBJ1-1, with 9 bases aligning to TRBD1. CDR3 length: 14 amino acids. The trim removed 4 bases at V and 5 bases at J, leaving 5 bases unmatched. Germline V lookup: CDR1 MNHNS, CDR2 SASEGT. The DNA for the CDR3 is TGTGCCAGCAGTGTACAGGGGGCGGGGACTGAAGCTTTCTTT. This sequence encodes CASSVQGAGTEAFF.

The chain employs TRBV10-2 and TRBJ1-2, with 7 bases fitting TRBD1. The CDR3 totals 14 residues. Germline V CDR1 and CDR2: WSHSY, SAAADI. V shed 2 bases, J shed 6 bases, and the junction held 6 bases outside the gene matches. The CDR3 region has the DNA TGCGCCAGCAGTGAGGGCGACAGGGCCAATGGCTACACCTTC. Translating it yields CASSEGDRANGYTF.

This chain connects TRBV6-1 to TRBJ1-5; unclear D gene. V was shortened by 1 base and J by 3 bases, with 10 bases between the two germline ends. The CDR3 runs 15 residues. The germline V gene encodes CDR1 MNHNS and CDR2 SASEGT. In nucleotides, the CDR3 is TGTGCCAGCAGTGAAGACAGAACAATCAATCAGCCCCAGCATTTT. It translates to CASSEDRTINQPQHF.

The chain has TRBV6-1 and TRBJ1-2, with D hard to call. The CDR3 consists of 12 residues. V gave up 8 bases and J gave up 2 bases, with 9 bases separating them. The V gene's germline CDR1 is MNHNS and CDR2 SASEGT. This chain's CDR3 is CASARANYGYTF. In DNA form, the CDR3 reads TGTGCCAGCGCGAGAGCAAACTATGGCTACACCTTC.

CDR3 nucleotide sequence: TGTGCCAGCAGCTTAGCGCTTCGACAGGGTGGGGGAAACTATGGCTACACCTTC. It specifies CASSLALRQGGGNYGYTF. The chain couples TRBV7-2 to TRBJ1-2; 7 bases are shared with TRBD1. CDR1 is SGHTA and CDR2 is FQGNSA in the germline V gene. The CDR3 is 18 residues long. The V and J ends lost 0 bases and 2 bases, in that order; junction bases with no gene match: 12.

This chain uses TRBV28 with TRBJ2-5; D not certain. Germline assignment: CDR1 MDHEN and CDR2 SYDVKM. CDR3 length: 12 amino acids. Trimming shortened V by 4 bases and J by 7 bases, and 10 bases separated the two germline ends. CDR3 sequence: CASSSSPRTQYF. The CDR3 DNA is TGTGCCAGCAGTTCATCCCCGAGGACCCAGTACTTC.

V gene TRBV30 combines with J gene TRBJ1-2, with D hard to call. Trimming removed 5 bases from V and 2 bases from J, with 9 bases in between. From germline, CDR1 is GTSNPN and CDR2 SVGIG (reference sequence). The CDR3 runs 12 residues. CDR3 in amino acids: CAWEVGNYGYTF. The CDR3 nucleotides are TGTGCCTGGGAAGTCGGCAACTATGGCTACACCTTC.

The chain couples TRBV25-1 to TRBJ1-6; D gene uncertain. The germline V gene has CDR1 MGHDK and CDR2 SYGVNS. The CDR3 is 13 residues long. Trimming shortened V by 6 bases and J by 7 bases, and 10 bases separated the two germline ends. The CDR3 here is CASSGRRNSPLHF. The CDR3 region has the DNA TGTGCCAGCAGCGGACGGAGAAATTCACCCCTCCACTTT.

The chain has TRBV9 and TRBJ2-1, with 10 bases that match TRBD2. With V trimmed by 4 bases and J by 8 bases, 12 bases remained unmatched. This CDR3 contains 16 residues. Germline V gives CDR1 SGDLS, CDR2 YYNGEE. CDR3 nucleotides: TGTGCCAGCAGCACCCAAGCGGGGGGGCTGAAGGATGAGCAGTTCTTC. Translating gives CASSTQAGGLKDEQFF.

CDR3: CASSTDRGSYTEAFF. CDR3 bases: TGCGCCAGCAGCACGGACAGGGGAAGTTACACTGAAGCTTTCTTT. The rearrangement uses TRBV5-1 and TRBJ1-1, with 9 bases aligning to TRBD1. Trimming removed 4 bases from V and 3 bases from J; junction bases left unmatched: 7. This CDR3 comprises 15 residues. Germline V gene data show CDR1 as SGHRS and CDR2 as YFSETQ.

Comments on this clone: Other nucleotide sequences from this sample produce the same CDR3. The V call is TRBV7-9, the J call TRBJ2-5; 7 positions agree with TRBD2. The germline CDR1 and CDR2 sequences are SEHNR and FQNEAQ (reference sequence). V was clipped by 0 bases and J by 5 bases; unmatched bases: 3. CDR3 size: 14 residues. The CDR3 region has the DNA TGTGCCAGCAGCTTAGCGGGAGGGCCGGAGACCCAGTACTTC. This gives the protein CASSLAGGPETQYF.

The chain's CDR3 is CASSMGLAGGNEQFF. The CDR3 nucleotides read TGCGCCAGCAGCATGGGACTAGCGGGAGGTAATGAGCAGTTCTTC. The V gene is TRBV5-1, the J gene TRBJ2-1, with 15 bases aligning to TRBD2. The CDR3 has 15 residues. The V gene end was trimmed by 4 bases and the J gene end by 7 bases; junction bases not matched to a gene: 3. CDR1 and CDR2 (germline): SGHRS, YFSETQ.

This chain joins TRBV2 and TRBJ2-3, with D perhaps matching TRBD2 (5 bases). The V gene's germline CDR1 is SNHLY and CDR2 FYNNEI. CDR3 length: 14 residues. Trimming shortened V by 4 bases and J by 1 base, and 9 bases separated the two germline ends. CDR3 protein: CASSASRGTDTQYF. For the CDR3, the DNA is TGTGCCAGCAGTGCATCGCGGGGCACAGATACGCAGTATTTT.

The chain joins TRBV20-1 to TRBJ2-5; tentatively, D is TRBD1 or TRBD2 (5 bases each). This CDR3 comprises 11 residues. The V and J ends lost 4 bases and 3 bases respectively, with 6 bases between them. Germline CDR1 and CDR2: DFQATT and SNEGSKA (reference sequence). The CDR3: CSAMGEETQYF. CDR3 nucleotide sequence: TGCAGTGCTATGGGGGAAGAGACCCAGTACTTC.

This rearrangement joins TRBV5-6 to TRBJ1-2, with 7 bases identical to TRBD1. The ends lost 4 bases at V and 5 bases at J; junction bases unmatched: 2. The CDR3 is 12 residues long. The germline CDR1 and CDR2 sequences are SGHDT and YYEEEE. CDR3 in amino acids: CASSVDRYGYTF. The CDR3 nucleotides read TGTGCCAGCAGCGTGGACAGGTATGGCTACACCTTC. Full variable domain (missing parts from reference TRBV5-6 and TRBJ1-2): DAGVTQSPTHLIKTRGQQVTLRCSPKSGHDTVSWYQQALGQGPQFIFQYYEEEERQRGNFPDRFSGHQFPNYSSELNVNALLLGDSALYLCASSVDRYGYTFGSGTRLTVV.

This clone was found once. The V call is TRBV7-2, the J call TRBJ1-2, with D hard to call. CDR1 and CDR2 (germline): SGHTA, FQGNSA. V gave up 0 bases and J gave up 4 bases, with 21 bases separating them. The CDR3 runs to 18 residues. In DNA form, the CDR3 reads TGTGCCAGCAGCTTAGCCACAGCATGGCCCCATTCTCCCTATGGCTACACCTTC. It is translated as CASSLATAWPHSPYGYTF.